The rows below give T cell receptor beta chains drawn from one sample of a study of blood T cell repertoires in COVID-19. The method was immunoSEQ multiplex PCR; TCRdb's version includes in-frame clones alone and lacks a portion of them. The sample has approximately 240,000 clones, 82% seen once; the top ten hold nearly 5%. The specimen sequenced was peripheral blood. These receptors all stem from a woman older than 75 with active or convalescent COVID-19. CDR3s include the opening cysteine and the closing phenylalanine or tryptophan. The D gene is left open where the match is weak. Clone size is stated in some rows and not others, as once, few, many or a class when expanded.

>TRBJ2-3|NA|TRBV11-2|once
CASSLATGLNTDTQYF
TGTGCCAGCAGCTTAGCGACGGGTCTGAACACAGATACGCAGTATTTT
>TRBJ1-3|NA|TRBV11-2|NA
CASSLGWGPSSGNTIYF
TGTGCCAGCAGCTTAGGGTGGGGGCCTAGCTCTGGAAACACCATATATTTT
>TRBJ2-1|TRBD1|TRBV5-8|NA
CASSLTRGNEQFF
TGTGCCAGCAGCTTGACCAGGGGGAATGAGCAGTTCTTC
>TRBJ1-2|NA|TRBV5-1|NA
CASSFGSNYGYTF
TGCGCCAGCAGCTTCGGTTCTAACTATGGCTACACCTTC
>TRBJ1-4|TRBD1|TRBV5-1|NA
CASSLLGTAEEKLFF
TGCGCCAGCAGCTTGCTGGGGACAGCGGAGGAAAAACTGTTTTTT
>TRBJ1-6|TRBD1|TRBV28|NA
CASSPPGQGVHSPLHF
TGTGCCAGCAGTCCCCCGGGACAGGGGGTACATTCACCCCTCCACTTT
>TRBJ2-2|NA|TRBV27|few
CASSRQSYTGELFF
TGTGCCAGCAGCCGACAGAGTTACACCGGGGAGCTGTTTTTT
>TRBJ1-5|TRBD1|TRBV5-1|NA
CASSLDYRGNQPQHF
TGCGCCAGCAGCTTGGACTACAGGGGTAATCAGCCCCAGCATTTT
>TRBJ2-2|TRBD1|TRBV5-1|once
CASRRDSNTGELFF
TGCGCCAGCCGACGGGACAGCAACACCGGGGAGCTGTTTTTT
>TRBJ1-1|TRBD1|TRBV5-6|NA
CASSFLDRWTEAFF
TGTGCCAGCAGCTTTCTGGACAGGTGGACTGAAGCTTTCTTT
>TRBJ1-1|TRBD1|TRBV6-2/TRBV6-3|NA
CASSYPRTGVSTEAFF
TGTGCCAGCAGTTACCCAAGGACAGGGGTATCGACTGAAGCTTTCTTT